A single sample gave rise to the 30 T cell receptor beta chains below, sequenced in a study of blood T cell repertoires in COVID-19. Measured with immunoSEQ multiplex PCR; TCRdb has only the in-frame clones, and not every one. The top ten hold over 13% of the sample, which has approximately 190,000 clones, around 80% seen once. The sample comprised peripheral blood. The source is a man aged 25-45 years with active or convalescent COVID-19.

The chain has TRBV4-1 and TRBJ1-1; D uncertain. V lost 7 bases, J lost 4 bases, and 16 bases lay in between. CDR1 is MGHRA and CDR2 is YSYEKL in the germline V gene. The CDR3 runs 14 residues. The CDR3 nucleotides read TGCGCCAGCACCCCTCCTAGGTCGGGCACTGAAGCTTTCTTT. It yields the protein CASTPPRSGTEAFF.

This clone appeared a single time. The chain couples TRBV4-1 to TRBJ2-7; no clear D. Trimming took 1 base from V and 6 from J, leaving 10 bases between them. The CDR3 extends over 13 amino acids. CDR1 and CDR2 (germline): MGHRA, YSYEKL. The CDR3 bases are TGCGCCAGCAGCCAAGGCGACTCCCGCGAGCAGTACTTC. As protein: CASSQGDSREQYF.

J is TRBJ1-2 and V is TRBV29-1, with TRBD1 matching 7 bases. From germline, CDR1 is SQVTM and CDR2 ANQGSEA. There are 13 residues in the CDR3. V lost 4 bases, J lost 1 base, and 3 bases stayed unmatched. In DNA form, the CDR3 reads TGCAGCGTTGGGCAGGGGGTTAACTATGGCTACACCTTC. It is translated as CSVGQGVNYGYTF.

This CDR3 reads CASSYRESGPLHF. The CDR3 nucleotides read TGTGCCAGCAGCTACCGGGAGTCGGGGCCCCTCCACTTT. The V call is TRBV7-9, the J call TRBJ1-6, with unresolved D. The V gene lost 4 bases and the J gene lost 13 bases, with 14 bases spanning the gap. This CDR3 contains 13 residues. Germline V gene sequence: CDR1 SEHNR, CDR2 FQNEAQ (reference sequence).

The J gene is TRBJ2-7, the V gene TRBV5-5; possible D gene TRBD1, 5 bases. This CDR3 is 13 amino acids long. Germline V CDR1 and CDR2: SGHKS, YYEKEE (reference sequence). Trimming removed 2 bases at V and 3 bases at J, with 9 bases between. For the CDR3, the DNA is TGTGCCAGCAGCTTCAGCAGGGACTACGAGCAGTACGTC. Translation: CASSFSRDYEQYV.

The chain employs TRBV19 and TRBJ1-5; D remains ambiguous. Trimming removed 4 bases at V and 4 bases at J, with 14 bases between. CDR3 size: 15 residues. Germline values: CDR1 LNHDA, CDR2 SQIVND (reference sequence). DNA of the CDR3: TGTGCCAGTAGTAGCGGGCTAGAGCGGAATCAGCCCCAGCATTTT. Residues: CASSSGLERNQPQHF.

The chain links TRBV12-3 or TRBV12-4 to TRBJ2-5; D ambiguous. The CDR3 spans 12 residues. Trimming removed 5 bases at V and 5 bases at J, with 9 bases between. The CDR3 DNA is TGTGCCAGCAGTCCTTTTCCGGAGACCCAGTACTTC. Translated: CASSPFPETQYF.

This clone was recorded only once. The genes are TRBV30 and TRBJ2-4; possible D gene TRBD2, 5 bases. CDR3 length equals 16 residues. The V end was cut by 0 bases, the J end by 0 bases, with 12 bases between. Germline V gene sequence: CDR1 GTSNPN, CDR2 SVGIG (reference sequence). The CDR3: CAWSVPDWLAKNIQYF. CDR3 DNA: TGTGCCTGGAGTGTACCGGACTGGTTAGCCAAAAACATTCAGTACTTC.

V and J are TRBV5-1 and TRBJ2-3; TRBD2 matches at 7 bases. Germline V gene lookup returns CDR1 SGHRS and CDR2 YFSETQ. This CDR3 contains 16 residues. The ends lost 0 bases at V and 2 bases at J; junction bases unmatched: 6. CDR3 bases: TGCGCCAGCAGCTTGGGACGACTAGCCTCCACAGATACGCAGTATTTT. It is translated as CASSLGRLASTDTQYF.

The chain links TRBV25-1 to TRBJ2-7; 8 bases are a match to TRBD1. This CDR3 is 13 amino acids long. Unmatched junction bases numbered 3, after V lost 4 bases and J lost 4 bases. Germline loops: CDR1 MGHDK, CDR2 SYGVNS. The CDR3 DNA reads TGTGCCAGCAGTGCTAGACAGGGGTACGAGCAGTACTTC. This codes for CASSARQGYEQYF.

The rearrangement links TRBV29-1 to TRBJ1-2; TRBD1 matches 9 bases. Germline CDR1 is SQVTM and CDR2 is ANQGSEA. The ends lost 7 bases at V and 7 bases at J; junction bases unmatched: 13. The CDR3 contains 14 residues. For the CDR3, the DNA is TGCAGCGAGAAACAGGGGGCGCGTCCTTGTGGCTACACCTTC. It specifies CSEKQGARPCGYTF.

Many counts were recorded for this clone. The chain has TRBV19 and TRBJ1-5; 7 positions agree with TRBD1. Germline V CDR1 and CDR2: LNHDA, SQIVND (reference sequence). The V and J ends lost 2 bases and 7 bases, in that order; junction bases with no gene match: 8. This CDR3 region has 15 residues. CDR3: CASSITDRVRQPQHF. The CDR3 region has the DNA TGTGCCAGTAGTATAACCGACAGGGTAAGGCAGCCCCAGCATTTT.

This clone was observed a handful of times. The genes are TRBV12-3 or TRBV12-4 and TRBJ2-4, with D possibly being TRBD2 (5 bases). This CDR3 is 13 amino acids long. The ends were cut back, 1 base at V and 4 bases at J, with 5 bases in the middle. The CDR3 protein is CASSLERKNIQYF. CDR3 nucleotide sequence: TGTGCCAGCAGTTTAGAGCGGAAAAACATTCAGTACTTC.

J is TRBJ2-1 and V is TRBV6-5, with a tentative D call TRBD2 (5 bases). Germline V gene data show CDR1 as MNHEY and CDR2 as SVGAGI. V was trimmed by 2 bases and J by 1 base, leaving 9 bases between them. The CDR3 contains 15 residues. The CDR3 DNA reads as TGTGCCAGCAGTTACCGGGGTCATTCCTACAATGAGCAGTTCTTC. Protein product: CASSYRGHSYNEQFF.

This clone was observed a handful of times. The chain links TRBV18 to TRBJ1-5; D unclear. The CDR3 runs to 12 residues. Germline values: CDR1 KGHSH, CDR2 LQKENI. V lost 6 bases to trimming and J lost 0 bases, with 3 bases between them. The CDR3 is CASSLSNQPQHF. The CDR3 region has the DNA TGTGCCAGCTCCCTTAGCAATCAGCCCCAGCATTTT.

The gene calls are TRBV30 and TRBJ1-2, with no clear D. CDR1 and CDR2 (germline): GTSNPN, SVGIG (reference sequence). Trimming stripped 5 bases from V and 4 bases from J, with 11 bases between. The CDR3 covers 12 residues. CDR3 in amino acids: CAWVRGSYGYTF. The CDR3 DNA follows: TGTGCCTGGGTCCGAGGCTCCTATGGCTACACCTTC.

Here the CDR3 DNA reads TGTGCGGGCGGCGGGAGCTCCTACAATGAGCAGTTCTTC. It translates to CAGGGSSYNEQFF. The rearrangement joins TRBV19 to TRBJ2-1, with 7 bases that match TRBD2. Germline CDR1 and CDR2: LNHDA and SQIVND (reference sequence). This CDR3 has 13 residues.

The chain links TRBV19 to TRBJ1-4; 8 bases align to TRBD1. After removal of 5 bases from V and 2 bases from J, the junction contained 4 bases not matched to a gene. Per the germline V gene, CDR1 is LNHDA and CDR2 is SQIVND (reference sequence). The CDR3 runs to 15 residues. The CDR3 DNA reads as TGTGCCAGTAGTCTTCGGACAGGGACTAATGAAAAACTGTTTTTT. Protein: CASSLRTGTNEKLFF.

V usage is TRBV14 and J usage is TRBJ1-2, with D unclear. CDR1 is SGHDN and CDR2 is FVKESK in the germline V gene. This CDR3 comprises 13 residues. V lost 1 base to trimming and J lost 1 base, with 4 bases between them. This chain's CDR3 is CASSQAVNYGYTF. Here the CDR3 DNA reads TGTGCCAGCAGCCAAGCAGTTAACTATGGCTACACCTTC.

This clone was counted only a few times. V and J are TRBV7-3 and TRBJ2-1; TRBD2 matches at 9 bases. Trimming removed 5 bases from V and 2 bases from J; junction bases left unmatched: 1. This CDR3 region has 14 residues. Germline loops: CDR1 SGHTA, CDR2 FQGTGA. The CDR3 here is CASSAGGTYNEQFF. CDR3 DNA: TGTGCCAGCAGCGCGGGGGGGACCTACAATGAGCAGTTCTTC.

This chain connects TRBV3-1 (or the pseudogene TRBV3-2) to TRBJ2-7; D not resolved. Trimming took 5 bases from V and 4 from J, leaving 6 bases between them. The CDR3 runs to 11 residues. Germline V gene sequence: CDR1 LGHDT, CDR2 YNNKEL (reference sequence). DNA for the CDR3: TGTGCCAGCAGCAATCGGTACGAGCAGTACTTC. Its protein is CASSNRYEQYF.

This chain connects TRBV10-2 to TRBJ2-7; D is undetermined. CDR1 is WSHSY and CDR2 is SAAADI in the germline V gene. The ends were cut back, 6 bases at V and 0 bases at J, with 6 bases in the middle. The CDR3 is 12 amino acids. CDR3 DNA: TGCGCCAGCAGCGTATCCTCCTACGAGCAGTACTTC. Its protein is CASSVSSYEQYF.

The gene calls are TRBV19 and TRBJ2-1; D not certain. Germline CDR1 LNHDA, CDR2 SQIVND (reference sequence). CDR3 size: 13 residues. V lost 5 bases and J lost 1, with 6 bases in between. The DNA of the CDR3 is TGTGCCAGTAGTGTCGGTTCCTACAATGAGCAGTTCTTC. Translation: CASSVGSYNEQFF.

The V call is TRBV5-1, the J call TRBJ1-1, with 9 bases fitting TRBD1. The CDR3 runs to 15 residues. V dropped 2 bases and J dropped 3; count of bases not matched to a gene: 5. CDR1 and CDR2 from the germline V gene are SGHRS and YFSETQ. Here the CDR3 reads CASSFLQGADTEAFF. Here the CDR3 DNA reads TGCGCCAGCAGCTTTCTACAGGGGGCGGACACTGAAGCTTTCTTT.

This clone has just a few counts. This chain joins TRBV6-5 and TRBJ1-2; the D gene is possibly TRBD1 (6 bases). The V and J ends lost 6 bases and 7 bases respectively, with 21 bases between them. The CDR3 covers 15 residues. Per the germline V gene, CDR1 is MNHEY and CDR2 is SVGAGI. The DNA for the CDR3 is TGTGCCAGCAGCTCGTGGGCACAGGGATCGTTTGGCTACACCTTC. It translates to CASSSWAQGSFGYTF.

The rearrangement joins TRBV25-1 to TRBJ1-1; 8 bases are a match to TRBD1. CDR3 length: 15 residues. Germline assignment: CDR1 MGHDK and CDR2 SYGVNS. J lost 5 bases, V lost 4 bases, and 9 bases had no gene match. The CDR3 here is CASSAHGQGRTEAFF. In DNA, the CDR3 is TGTGCCAGCAGTGCACATGGACAGGGCAGAACTGAAGCTTTCTTT.

This rearrangement joins TRBV11-3 to TRBJ1-4, with no clear D. The length of the CDR3 is 17 residues. V was shortened by 0 bases and J by 6 bases, with 17 bases between the two germline ends. CDR1 SGHNT and CDR2 YENEEA come from the germline V gene. The CDR3 is CASSLEEKRQADEKLFF. DNA for the CDR3: TGTGCCAGCAGCTTAGAGGAGAAGAGACAAGCGGATGAAAAACTGTTTTTT.

This clone occurred a few times. The chain employs TRBV19 and TRBJ1-5; D gene ambiguous. Germline lookup yields CDR1 LNHDA and CDR2 SQIVND (reference sequence). The CDR3 is made up of 12 amino acids. V gave up 5 bases and J gave up 6 bases, with 8 bases separating them. CDR3 protein: CASSVPGQPQHF. The CDR3, as DNA: TGTGCCAGTAGTGTCCCGGGTCAGCCCCAGCATTTT. Full variable domain (rest looked up from reference TRBV19 and TRBJ1-5): DGGITQSPKYLFRKEGQNVTLSCEQNLNHDAMYWYRQDPGQGLRLIYYSQIVNDFQKGDIAEGYSVSREKKESFPLTVTSAQKNPTAFYLCASSVPGQPQHFGDGTRLSIL.

This clone was counted only a few times. CDR3 in amino acids: CASNSARQGYNSPLHF. CDR3 nucleotide sequence: TGTGCCAGCAATAGCGCCCGACAGGGCTATAATTCACCCCTCCACTTT. The chain links TRBV9 to TRBJ1-6, with 7 bases lining up with TRBD1. After removal of 6 bases from V and 3 bases from J, the junction contained 9 bases not matched to a gene. CDR3 length: 16 amino acids. Germline V lookup: CDR1 SGDLS, CDR2 YYNGEE.

The chain carries TRBV3-1 (or the pseudogene TRBV3-2) and TRBJ2-6; D is ambiguous. CDR1 and CDR2 from the germline V gene are LGHDT and YNNKEL (reference sequence). Deletions cut 11 bases from V and 1 base from J, with 6 bases between. The CDR3 contains 12 residues. CDR3 sequence reads: CASQSGANVLTF. The DNA of the CDR3 is TGTGCCTCACAATCTGGGGCCAACGTCCTGACTTTC.